This T cell receptor (beta chain) stems from a study of siplizumab effects on memory and regulatory T cells. Whole-study findings and limits: Assignment to unstimulated subsets succeeded for only a minor fraction of the alloreactive clones. Naive T cells apparently outstripped memory cells in diversity and seemed major alloresponse contributors.

Trimming took 3 bases from V and 0 from J, leaving 7 bases between them. Germline V CDR1 and CDR2: SGDLS, YYNGEE. This CDR3 comprises 14 residues. Profiling relied on immunoSEQ multiplex PCR, and the TCRdb table lists in-frame clones only, not all of them. The sample includes approximately 100,000 clones, about 95% of them seen just once. For this clone: The target antigen is unknown.

The gene calls are TRBV9 and TRBJ1-5; D unclear. The sequencing input was Tregs sorted from blood. The clonotype comes from a human donor in good health. The CDR3 DNA is TGTGCCAGCAGCGGTGACCCTAGCAATCAGCCCCAGCATTTT. Translating gives CASSGDPSNQPQHF.